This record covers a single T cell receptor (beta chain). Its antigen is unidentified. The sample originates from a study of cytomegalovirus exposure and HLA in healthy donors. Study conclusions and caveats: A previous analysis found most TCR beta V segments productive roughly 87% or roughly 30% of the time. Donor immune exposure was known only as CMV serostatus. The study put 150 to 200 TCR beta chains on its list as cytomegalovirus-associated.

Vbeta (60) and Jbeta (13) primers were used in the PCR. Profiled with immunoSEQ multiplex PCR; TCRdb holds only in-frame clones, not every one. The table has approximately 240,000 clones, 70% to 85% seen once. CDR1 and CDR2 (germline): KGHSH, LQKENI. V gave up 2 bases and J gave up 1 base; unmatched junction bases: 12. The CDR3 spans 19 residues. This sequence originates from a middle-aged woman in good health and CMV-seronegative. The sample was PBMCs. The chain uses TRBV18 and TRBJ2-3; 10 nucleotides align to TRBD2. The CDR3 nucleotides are TGTGCCAGCTCACCATGGTCTAGCGGGGGCGCCTCCGGCACAGATACGCAGTATTTT. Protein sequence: CASSPWSSGGASGTDTQYF.